This TCR beta chain is drawn from a study of naive and memory T cell subsets. Study-wide points: RNA-based TCR counts may shift with T cell activation and differentiation. In naive cells, over 90% of TCR sequences were seen only once.

Of note for this clonotype: The antigen is unknown.

Cells stained for CD3, CD4, CD8, CD45RA, CD27 and viability were sorted into four CD45RA/CD27 subsets. V lost 3 bases and J lost 1, with 10 bases in between. The CDR3 runs to 13 residues. CDR1 and CDR2 (germline): DFQATT, SNEGSKA (reference sequence). Both TRBC1 and TRBC2 were covered by a beta constant-region primer of two equimolar oligonucleotides. Nested alpha and beta constant-region primers with the SP2 primer drove four PCR rounds on ligated cDNA. TCRdb recomputed calls from the UMI-ligation and nested PCR reads with MiXCR, one row per CDR3 protein. In the table there are about 120,000 distinct CDR3 sequences, 36% of which are singletons.

The chain has TRBV20-1 and TRBJ2-7; weak D call: TRBD2 (5 bases). Sequencing used central memory CD4+ T cells from blood. The source of this sequence is a human donor in good health. The CDR3 nucleotides read TGCAGTGCTAGGGACGGGAAATCCTACGAGCAGTACTTC. Protein sequence: CSARDGKSYEQYF.